The 30 T cell receptor beta chains below all came from one sample that was sequenced in a study of OX40 agonist ivuxolimab in advanced cancers. Sequencing was performed with immunoSEQ multiplex PCR; in TCRdb, only in-frame clones are kept and a portion is missing. The table shows about 55,000 clones, with almost 90% occurring only once. The sample was CD4+ or CD8+ T cells sorted from blood, taken in a trial of the OX40 agonist ivuxolimab. The source is an adult with an advanced solid tumor such as melanoma, head and neck, liver or kidney cancer.

The chain joins TRBV9 to TRBJ2-1; perhaps TRBD2 as D (5 bases). The length of the CDR3 is 13 residues. The germline CDR1 and CDR2 sequences are SGDLS and YYNGEE. The V end was cut by 4 bases, the J end by 10 bases, with 15 bases between. The CDR3 DNA is TGTGCCAGCAGCACCCGAGAAACTAGAGAGCAGTTCTTC. Its protein product is CASSTRETREQFF.

The rearrangement joins TRBV2 to TRBJ2-7; 9 nucleotides line up with TRBD2. The CDR3 runs 17 residues. CDR1 is SNHLY and CDR2 is FYNNEI in the germline V gene. Trimming removed 4 bases from V and 5 bases from J; junction bases left unmatched: 15. DNA for the CDR3: TGTGCCAGCAGTGCTAGTGGGCTAGCGGGATATTTCCACGAGCAGTACTTC. Its protein is CASSASGLAGYFHEQYF.

CDR3 region: CVCVGARDEQYF. The CDR3 nucleotides read TGTGTCTGTGTGGGGGCTCGGGACGAGCAGTACTTC. V gene TRBV28 combines with J gene TRBJ2-7, with TRBD1 as a possible D gene (6 bases). This CDR3 spans 12 amino acids. The germline gives CDR1 MDHEN, CDR2 SYDVKM. Full variable domain (remainder filled in from reference TRBV28 and TRBJ2-7): DVKVTQSSRYLVKRTGEKVFLECVQDMDHENMFWYRQDPGLGLRLIYFSYDVKMKEKGDIPEGYSVSREKKERFSLILESASTNQTSMYLCVCVGARDEQYFGPGTRLTVT.

V and J are TRBV10-1 and TRBJ2-1, with 9 bases that match TRBD2. V dropped 5 bases and J dropped 5; count of bases not matched to a gene: 7. This CDR3 is 15 amino acids long. Germline values: CDR1 WNHNN, CDR2 SYGVQD (reference sequence). CDR3 residues: CASSPGTSRDNEQFF. CDR3 bases: TGCGCCAGCAGTCCCGGGACTAGCCGAGACAATGAGCAGTTCTTC.

The chain is built from TRBV5-1 and TRBJ2-7; D might be TRBD1 or TRBD2, each matching 6 bases. Trimming shortened V by 0 bases and J by 3 bases, and 10 bases separated the two germline ends. The CDR3 has 14 amino acids. Germline-derived CDR1 and CDR2 are SGHRS and YFSETQ. As DNA, the CDR3 is TGCGCCAGCAGCTTGGAGGGGGGAGACTACGAGCAGTACTTC. Its translation is CASSLEGGDYEQYF.

This sequence joins TRBV14 and TRBJ2-7; 7 positions agree with TRBD1. Trimming at V came to 3 bases and at J to 0 bases, leaving 5 bases not matched to a gene. Germline-derived CDR1 and CDR2 are SGHDN and FVKESK. This CDR3 contains 15 residues. The CDR3 is CASSQGTVSSYEQYF. In nucleotides, the CDR3 is TGTGCCAGCAGCCAGGGGACAGTGAGCTCCTACGAGCAGTACTTC.

The gene calls are TRBV28 and TRBJ1-4; 9 bases match TRBD1. This CDR3 is built from 15 residues. Germline V gene sequence: CDR1 MDHEN, CDR2 SYDVKM. With 6 bases clipped from V and 4 bases from J, the junction kept 6 bases outside the gene matches. The CDR3 loop is CASRAGTGNNEKLFF. The CDR3 DNA sequence: TGTGCCAGCAGGGCCGGGACAGGGAATAATGAAAAACTGTTTTTT.

The rearrangement uses TRBV28 and TRBJ1-4; possible D gene TRBD1, 6 bases. The V gene's germline CDR1 is MDHEN and CDR2 SYDVKM. The CDR3 is 11 residues long. Trimming removed 11 bases from V and 7 bases from J, with 11 bases in between. The CDR3: CAGGAGEKLFF. The DNA of the CDR3 is TGTGCCGGGGGGGCGGGTGAAAAACTGTTTTTT.

This chain connects TRBV5-1 to TRBJ2-1; 10 bases agree with TRBD1. Trimming cost V 0 bases and J 0 bases; bases outside gene matches: 0. This CDR3 comprises 16 residues. The germline V gene has CDR1 SGHRS and CDR2 YFSETQ. CDR3 protein: CASSLGQGASYNEQFF. CDR3 sequence (DNA): TGCGCCAGCAGCTTGGGACAGGGGGCCTCCTACAATGAGCAGTTCTTC.

This CDR3 reads CASSFLAGDTGELFF. The CDR3 DNA reads as TGTGCCAGCAGTTTTCTAGCGGGAGACACCGGGGAGCTGTTTTTT. V is TRBV6-5 and J is TRBJ2-2; 10 bases align to TRBD2. This CDR3 comprises 15 residues. The junction had 2 bases not matched to a gene; V was cut back by 4 bases and J by 3 bases. Per germline, CDR1 MNHEY and CDR2 SVGAGI.

The chain carries TRBV5-1 and TRBJ1-2; D gene ambiguous. The CDR3 runs 13 residues. V lost 3 bases and J 7 bases, leaving 13 bases between the germline ends. The germline V gene encodes CDR1 SGHRS and CDR2 YFSETQ. This CDR3 reads CASSSGPKAGYTF. The CDR3 nucleotides are TGCGCCAGCAGCTCCGGGCCAAAGGCTGGCTACACCTTC.

This rearrangement joins TRBV5-4 to TRBJ1-1, with D unresolved. This CDR3 contains 12 residues. Germline V gives CDR1 SGHNT, CDR2 YYREEE (reference sequence). Trimming removed 3 bases at V and 1 base at J, with 4 bases between. CDR3 loop: CASSWGNTEAFF. CDR3 bases: TGTGCCAGCAGCTGGGGGAACACTGAAGCTTTCTTT.

Regarding this clone: Other DNA sequences in the same sample also yield this CDR3. Here the CDR3 reads CASSEIEGGGGETQYF. The CDR3 DNA is TGTGCCAGCAGTGAAATTGAGGGAGGGGGTGGAGAGACCCAGTACTTC. The V and J genes are TRBV2 and TRBJ2-5; D is perhaps TRBD2 (7 bases). Deletions cut 2 bases from V and 4 bases from J, with 17 bases between. The germline gives CDR1 SNHLY, CDR2 FYNNEI. CDR3 size: 16 residues.

The chain uses TRBV30 and TRBJ2-1; D possibly corresponds to TRBD2 (6 bases). CDR3 length equals 15 residues. V was trimmed by 0 bases and J by 3 bases, leaving 12 bases between them. Germline V gene data show CDR1 as GTSNPN and CDR2 as SVGIG (reference sequence). CDR3 protein: CAWSVWDSYYNEQFF. Written as DNA, the CDR3 is TGTGCCTGGAGTGTATGGGACTCCTACTACAATGAGCAGTTCTTC.

The gene calls are TRBV30 and TRBJ2-2; TRBD1 agrees at 11 bases. This CDR3 is built from 15 residues. V dropped 5 bases and J dropped 4; count of bases not matched to a gene: 6. CDR1 is GTSNPN, CDR2 SVGIG, per germline (reference sequence). CDR3 coding DNA: TGTGCCTGGCGAACCGGGACAGGGGGCACCGGGGAGCTGTTTTTT. This sequence encodes CAWRTGTGGTGELFF. The full variable domain, with the rest looked up from reference TRBV30 and TRBJ2-2, is SQTIHQWPATLVQPVGSPLSLECTVEGTSNPNLYWYRQAAGRGLQLLFYSVGIGQISSEVPQNLSASRPQDRQFILSSKKLLLSDSGFYLCAWRTGTGGTGELFFGEGSRLTVL.

In this sample, this clone turned up once. The chain carries TRBV2 and TRBJ2-1; TRBD2 is a possible D gene (6 bases). This CDR3 contains 15 residues. The germline V gene has CDR1 SNHLY and CDR2 FYNNEI. Trimming removed 3 bases at V and 4 bases at J, with 13 bases between. In DNA, the CDR3 is TGTGCCAGCAGTGAGCGGGGCGAACGGTACAATGAGCAGTTCTTC. Translating gives CASSERGERYNEQFF.

This chain connects TRBV6-5 to TRBJ1-4; 9 bases match TRBD1. Germline CDR1 reads MNHEY; CDR2 reads SVGAGI. J lost 11 bases, V lost 2 bases, and 6 bases had no gene match. CDR3 length equals 14 residues. In DNA, the CDR3 is TGTGCCAGCAGTTACGGACAGGGGAGCCAGAAACTGTTTTTT. It encodes CASSYGQGSQKLFF.

This chain uses TRBV28 with TRBJ2-7, with 11 nucleotides matching TRBD1. CDR3 length equals 14 residues. With 6 bases clipped from V and 4 bases from J, the junction kept 5 bases outside the gene matches. Germline V lookup: CDR1 MDHEN, CDR2 SYDVKM. CDR3 residues: CASSRGQGAYEQYF. The CDR3 nucleotides read TGTGCCAGCAGCCGTGGACAGGGGGCGTACGAGCAGTACTTC.

This CDR3 is CASSSGTGAFEQFF. CDR3 DNA sequence: TGCGCCAGCAGCTCCGGGACAGGCGCTTTTGAGCAGTTCTTC. The V call is TRBV5-1, the J call TRBJ2-1, with TRBD1 matching 8 bases. Losses at the gene ends were 3 bases for V and 9 bases for J; bases not matched to a gene: 8. The CDR3 length is 14 residues. Germline CDR1 reads SGHRS; CDR2 reads YFSETQ.

This clone was seen a handful of times. The V gene is TRBV30, the J gene TRBJ2-5; either TRBD1 or TRBD2 may fit D (5 bases each). The CDR3 is made up of 15 amino acids. V was shortened by 2 bases and J by 9 bases, with 22 bases between the two germline ends. Germline V lookup: CDR1 GTSNPN, CDR2 SVGIG (reference sequence). The CDR3 nucleotides read TGTGCCTGGAGTCTGGCCGGGACCGGGGTCGGGTCCCAGTACTTC. This gives the protein CAWSLAGTGVGSQYF.

The chain joins TRBV30 to TRBJ2-1, with D hard to call. V was cut by 4 bases and J by 0 bases, with 4 bases left in between. The germline V gene encodes CDR1 GTSNPN and CDR2 SVGIG (reference sequence). This CDR3 is 12 amino acids long. The CDR3 protein is CAWKSSYNEQFF. In DNA, the CDR3 is TGTGCCTGGAAGAGCTCCTACAATGAGCAGTTCTTC.

The V and J genes are TRBV29-1 and TRBJ2-7; perhaps TRBD1 as D (6 bases). V dropped 6 bases and J dropped 3 bases, with 9 bases sitting between them. Looked up from germline, CDR1 is SQVTM and CDR2 is ANQGSEA. The CDR3 has 11 amino acids. CDR3 sequence (DNA): TGCAGCGTCCTGGACAGCTACGAGCAGTACTTC. It encodes CSVLDSYEQYF.

The chain uses TRBV11-2 and TRBJ2-3; 10 bases align to TRBD2. The junction had 1 base not matched to a gene; V was cut back by 0 bases and J by 4 bases. Germline V gene lookup returns CDR1 SGHAT and CDR2 FQNNGV. This CDR3 has 15 residues. The CDR3 spells CASSLEAGGADTQYF. The DNA of the CDR3 is TGTGCCAGCAGCTTAGAAGCGGGAGGGGCAGATACGCAGTATTTT.

The chain joins TRBV5-1 to TRBJ2-7; D is unresolved. V lost 1 base to trimming and J lost 5 bases, with 10 bases between them. The CDR3 is made up of 13 amino acids. Per the germline V gene, CDR1 is SGHRS and CDR2 is YFSETQ. The CDR3 protein is CASSLQVANEQYF. The CDR3 DNA sequence: TGCGCCAGCAGCTTGCAAGTGGCAAACGAGCAGTACTTC.

This chain connects TRBV18 to TRBJ2-1, with D possibly being TRBD1 (6 bases). Germline values: CDR1 KGHSH, CDR2 LQKENI. Trimming left V 4 bases short and J 6 bases short, with 13 bases between. The CDR3 runs 14 residues. DNA for the CDR3: TGTGCCAGCTCACTTGAGGGGGAAGGCAATGAGCAGTTCTTC. It codes for CASSLEGEGNEQFF. The complete variable domain, with remaining parts taken from reference TRBV18 and TRBJ2-1, reads NAGVMQNPRHLVRRRGQEARLRCSPMKGHSHVYWYRQLPEEGLKFMVYLQKENIIDESGMPKERFSAEFPKEGPSILRIQQVVRGDSAAYFCASSLEGEGNEQFFGPGTRLTVL.

The chain joins TRBV20-1 to TRBJ2-5; no firm D call. Trimming took 1 base from V and 5 from J, leaving 5 bases between them. This CDR3 region has 11 residues. Germline lookup yields CDR1 DFQATT and CDR2 SNEGSKA (reference sequence). The CDR3 nucleotides read TGCAGTGCTAGAGTTGTGGAGACCCAGTACTTC. It yields the protein CSARVVETQYF.

The chain carries TRBV9 and TRBJ2-1; either TRBD1 or TRBD2 may supply D (5 bases each). The V gene's germline CDR1 is SGDLS and CDR2 YYNGEE. The CDR3 is 15 residues long. The germline V and J ends were trimmed by 3 bases and 6 bases, with 16 bases remaining between them. The CDR3 region has the DNA TGTGCCAGCAGCGACGAGGGGCTAGTTGGCAATGAGCAGTTCTTC. Protein sequence: CASSDEGLVGNEQFF. Full variable domain (remainder filled in from reference TRBV9 and TRBJ2-1): DSGVTQTPKHLITATGQRVTLRCSPRSGDLSVYWYQQSLDQGLQFLIQYYNGEERAKGNILERFSAQQFPDLHSELNLSSLELGDSALYFCASSDEGLVGNEQFFGPGTRLTVL.

The chain links TRBV5-1 to TRBJ2-1; D call uncertain. V was cut by 4 bases and J by 0 bases, with 11 bases left in between. This CDR3 is 15 amino acids long. The germline V gene has CDR1 SGHRS and CDR2 YFSETQ. Here the CDR3 DNA reads TGCGCCAGCAGCCGCGAGATGAGCTCCTACAATGAGCAGTTCTTC. It codes for CASSREMSSYNEQFF.

This clone was observed once. The rearrangement joins TRBV5-1 to TRBJ2-3, with 8 bases identical to TRBD1. The CDR3 has 15 amino acids. J was trimmed by 0 bases and V by 6 bases; bases with no gene match: 6. Germline CDR1 is SGHRS and CDR2 is YFSETQ. In DNA form, the CDR3 reads TGCGCCAGCAACGGACAGGGACCTAGCACAGATACGCAGTATTTT. The encoded protein is CASNGQGPSTDTQYF.

This sequence joins TRBV19 and TRBJ2-3; 9 bases fit TRBD2. Germline CDR1 and CDR2: LNHDA and SQIVND (reference sequence). The CDR3 consists of 14 residues. V shed 6 bases, J shed 2 bases, and the junction held 3 bases outside the gene matches. The CDR3 nucleotides read TGTGCCAGTAGGGCTAGCGGGGACACAGATACGCAGTATTTT. As protein: CASRASGDTDTQYF.